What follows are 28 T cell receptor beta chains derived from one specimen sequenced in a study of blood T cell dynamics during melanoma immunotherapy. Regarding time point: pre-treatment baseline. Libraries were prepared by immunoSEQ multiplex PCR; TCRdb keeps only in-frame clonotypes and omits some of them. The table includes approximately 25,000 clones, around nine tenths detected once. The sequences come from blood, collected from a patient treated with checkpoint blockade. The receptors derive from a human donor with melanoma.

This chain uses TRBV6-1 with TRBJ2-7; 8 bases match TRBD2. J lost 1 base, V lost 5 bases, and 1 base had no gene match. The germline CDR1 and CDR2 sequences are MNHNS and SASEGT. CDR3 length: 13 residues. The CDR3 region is CASSSGRSYEQYF. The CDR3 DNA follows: TGTGCCAGCAGTAGCGGGAGATCCTACGAGCAGTACTTC.

CDR3 sequence (DNA): TGTGCCAGTAGCCGGACCCGGGAGACCCAGTACTTC. It codes for CASSRTRETQYF. The chain recombines TRBV19 with TRBJ2-5; no clear D. The germline V gene encodes CDR1 LNHDA and CDR2 SQIVND (reference sequence). The CDR3 length is 12 residues. Trimming removed 6 bases at V and 5 bases at J, with 10 bases between.

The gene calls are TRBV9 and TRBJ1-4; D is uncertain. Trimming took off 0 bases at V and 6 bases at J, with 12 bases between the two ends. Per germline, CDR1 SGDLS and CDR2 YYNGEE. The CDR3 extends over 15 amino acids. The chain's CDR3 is CASSVGDREDEKLFF. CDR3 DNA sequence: TGTGCCAGCAGCGTAGGGGATAGGGAGGATGAAAAACTGTTTTTT.

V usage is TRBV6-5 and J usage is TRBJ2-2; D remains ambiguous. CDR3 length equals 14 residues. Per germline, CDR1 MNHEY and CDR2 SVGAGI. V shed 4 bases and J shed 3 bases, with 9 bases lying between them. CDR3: CASSSPRDTGELFF. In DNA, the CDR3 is TGTGCCAGCAGTTCGCCTAGGGACACCGGGGAGCTGTTTTTT.

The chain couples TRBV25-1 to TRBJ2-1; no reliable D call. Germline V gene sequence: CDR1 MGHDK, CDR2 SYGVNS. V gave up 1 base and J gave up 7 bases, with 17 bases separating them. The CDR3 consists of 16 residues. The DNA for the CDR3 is TGTGCCAGCAGTGAATGGGATAGCCCACTGGTTAATGAGCAGTTCTTC. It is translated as CASSEWDSPLVNEQFF. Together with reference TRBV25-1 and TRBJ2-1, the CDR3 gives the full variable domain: EADIYQTPRYLVIGTGKKITLECSQTMGHDKMYWYQQDPGMELHLIHYSYGVNSTEKGDLSSESTVSRIRTEHFPLTLESARPSHTSQYLCASSEWDSPLVNEQFFGPGTRLTVL.

CDR3 loop: CASSLLGGSSYNEQFF. CDR3 bases: TGCGCCAGCAGCTTGCTCGGGGGCAGCTCCTACAATGAGCAGTTCTTC. The V and J genes are TRBV5-1 and TRBJ2-1; D may be TRBD1 or TRBD2 (6 bases each). Germline V gene data show CDR1 as SGHRS and CDR2 as YFSETQ. Trimming removed 1 base from V and 0 bases from J, with 11 bases in between. The CDR3 is 16 residues long.

The CDR3 region has the DNA TGCGCCAGCAGTTCGAAGGGGAAGGGCTATGGCTACACCTTC. The encoded protein is CASSSKGKGYGYTF. The chain employs TRBV10-2 and TRBJ1-2; D may be TRBD1 (5 bases). Trimming left V 5 bases short and J 4 bases short, with 14 bases between. Germline V CDR1 and CDR2: WSHSY, SAAADI. There are 14 residues in the CDR3.

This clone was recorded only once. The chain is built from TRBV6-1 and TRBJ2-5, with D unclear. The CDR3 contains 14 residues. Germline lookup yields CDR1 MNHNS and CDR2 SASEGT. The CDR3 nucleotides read TGTGCTACACTTAGGCGAGCGTACCAAGAGACCCAGTACTTC. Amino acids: CATLRRAYQETQYF.

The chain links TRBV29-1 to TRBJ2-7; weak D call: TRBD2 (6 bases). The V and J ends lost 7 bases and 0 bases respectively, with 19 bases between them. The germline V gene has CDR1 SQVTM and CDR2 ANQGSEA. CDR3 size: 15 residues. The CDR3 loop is CSATSLADSSYEQYF. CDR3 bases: TGCAGCGCAACGTCACTAGCAGACAGCTCCTACGAGCAGTACTTC.

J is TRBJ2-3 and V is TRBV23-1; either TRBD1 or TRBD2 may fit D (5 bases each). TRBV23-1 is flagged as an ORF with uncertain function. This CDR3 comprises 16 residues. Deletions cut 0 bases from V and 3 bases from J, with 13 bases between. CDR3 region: CASSQSLRGVTDTQYF. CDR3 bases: TGCGCCAGCAGTCAATCGCTCAGAGGGGTTACAGATACGCAGTATTTT.

The CDR3 region is CASSAAGFGNTIYF. CDR3 nucleotide sequence: TGTGCCAGCAGTGCTGCAGGGTTTGGAAACACCATATATTTT. The chain links TRBV2 to TRBJ1-3, with D possibly being TRBD1 (5 bases). This CDR3 contains 14 residues. With 4 bases removed from V and 3 bases from J, the gap between germline ends came to 10 bases. Germline CDR1 and CDR2: SNHLY and FYNNEI.

The CDR3 region is CASSKVSGYEQYF. In nucleotides, the CDR3 is TGTGCCAGCAGTAAAGTAAGCGGATACGAGCAGTACTTC. J is TRBJ2-7 and V is TRBV28; D might be TRBD2 (5 bases). The V and J ends lost 5 bases and 4 bases respectively, with 12 bases between them. Germline lookup yields CDR1 MDHEN and CDR2 SYDVKM. This CDR3 contains 13 residues. The whole variable domain, remainder taken from reference TRBV28 and TRBJ2-7, is DVKVTQSSRYLVKRTGEKVFLECVQDMDHENMFWYRQDPGLGLRLIYFSYDVKMKEKGDIPEGYSVSREKKERFSLILESASTNQTSMYLCASSKVSGYEQYFGPGTRLTVT.

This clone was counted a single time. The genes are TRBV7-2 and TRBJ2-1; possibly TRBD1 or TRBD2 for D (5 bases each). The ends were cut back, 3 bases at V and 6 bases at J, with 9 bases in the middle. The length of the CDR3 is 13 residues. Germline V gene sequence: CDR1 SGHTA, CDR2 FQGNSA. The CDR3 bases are TGTGCCAGCAGCTTCGCTGGGGGCAATGAGCAGTTCTTC. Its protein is CASSFAGGNEQFF.

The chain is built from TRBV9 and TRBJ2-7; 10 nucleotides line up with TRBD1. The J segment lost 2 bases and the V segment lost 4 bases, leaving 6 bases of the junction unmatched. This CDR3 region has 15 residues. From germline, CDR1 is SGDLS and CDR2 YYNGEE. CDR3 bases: TGTGCCAGCAGCTACCGGACAGGGGGAACCTACGAGCAGTACTTC. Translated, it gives CASSYRTGGTYEQYF.

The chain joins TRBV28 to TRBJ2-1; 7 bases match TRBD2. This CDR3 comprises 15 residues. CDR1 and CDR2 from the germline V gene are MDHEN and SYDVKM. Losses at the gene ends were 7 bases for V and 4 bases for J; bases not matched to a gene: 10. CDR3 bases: TGTGCCAGCATGATTGGGGGGGGTCCATACAATGAGCAGTTCTTC. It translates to CASMIGGGPYNEQFF.

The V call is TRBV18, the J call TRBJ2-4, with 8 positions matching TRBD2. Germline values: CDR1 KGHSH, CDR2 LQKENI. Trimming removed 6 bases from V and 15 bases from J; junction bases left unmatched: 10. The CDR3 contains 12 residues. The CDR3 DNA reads TGTGCCAGCTCCCTGCGGGGGGTCCCCAGGTACTTC. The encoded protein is CASSLRGVPRYF.

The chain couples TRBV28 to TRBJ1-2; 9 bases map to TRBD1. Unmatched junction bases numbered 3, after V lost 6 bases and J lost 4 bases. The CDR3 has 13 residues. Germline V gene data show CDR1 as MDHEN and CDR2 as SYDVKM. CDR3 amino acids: CASRVTGGYGYTF. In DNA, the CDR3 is TGTGCCAGCAGGGTGACAGGGGGCTATGGCTACACCTTC.

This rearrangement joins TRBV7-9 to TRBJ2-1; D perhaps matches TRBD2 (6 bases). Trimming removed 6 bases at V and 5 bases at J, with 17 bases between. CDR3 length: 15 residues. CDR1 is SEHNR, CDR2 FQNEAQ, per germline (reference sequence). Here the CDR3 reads CASSSRGGIHNEQFF. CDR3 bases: TGTGCCAGCAGTTCCCGTGGCGGGATCCACAATGAGCAGTTCTTC.

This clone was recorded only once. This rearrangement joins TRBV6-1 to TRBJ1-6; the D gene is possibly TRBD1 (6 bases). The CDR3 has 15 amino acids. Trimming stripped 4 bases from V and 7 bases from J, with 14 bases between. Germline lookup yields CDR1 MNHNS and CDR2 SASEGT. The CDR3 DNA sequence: TGTGCCAGCAGTGGACTTTTGGGGGGCAATTCACCCCTCCACTTT. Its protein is CASSGLLGGNSPLHF.

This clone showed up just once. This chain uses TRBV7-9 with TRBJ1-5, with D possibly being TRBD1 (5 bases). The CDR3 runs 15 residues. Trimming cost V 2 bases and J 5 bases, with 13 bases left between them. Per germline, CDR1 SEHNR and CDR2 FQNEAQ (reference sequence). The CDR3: CASSLYAGSDQPQHF. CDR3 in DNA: TGTGCCAGCAGCTTATATGCAGGGAGTGATCAGCCCCAGCATTTT.

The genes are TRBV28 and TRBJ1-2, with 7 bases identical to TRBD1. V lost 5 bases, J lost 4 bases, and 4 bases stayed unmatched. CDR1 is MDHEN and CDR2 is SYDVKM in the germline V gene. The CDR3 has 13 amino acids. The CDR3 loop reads CASSQGGGYGYTF. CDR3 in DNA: TGTGCCAGCAGTCAGGGGGGCGGCTATGGCTACACCTTC.

The CDR3 nucleotides read TGTGCCAGCAGATCGGCAGGGATGAACACTGAAGCTTTCTTT. Protein: CASRSAGMNTEAFF. The rearrangement links TRBV28 to TRBJ1-1, with a tentative D call TRBD1 (5 bases). Germline V gene lookup returns CDR1 MDHEN and CDR2 SYDVKM. The CDR3 runs 14 residues. Trimming took 6 bases from V and 0 from J, leaving 11 bases between them.

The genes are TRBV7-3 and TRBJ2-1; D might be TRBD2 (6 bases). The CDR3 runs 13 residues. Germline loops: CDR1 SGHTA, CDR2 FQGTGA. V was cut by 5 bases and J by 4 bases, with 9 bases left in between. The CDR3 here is CASSPGTYNEQFF. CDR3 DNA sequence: TGTGCCAGCAGCCCCGGGACTTACAATGAGCAGTTCTTC.

The CDR3 here is CASSLFRGTSGSYNEQFF. CDR3 nucleotides: TGTGCCAGCAGTTTATTCAGGGGGACTAGCGGGTCCTACAATGAGCAGTTCTTC. This chain links TRBV28 with TRBJ2-1; TRBD2 matches 12 bases. Unmatched junction bases numbered 5, after V lost 1 base and J lost 1 base. The germline CDR1 and CDR2 sequences are MDHEN and SYDVKM. The CDR3 covers 18 residues.

The CDR3 region has the DNA TGTGCCAGCGCTTATGGAGGGGGGACCGGGGAGCTGTTTTTT. Protein: CASAYGGGTGELFF. The V gene is TRBV6-5, the J gene TRBJ2-2; D could derive from TRBD1 or TRBD2 (6 bases each). This CDR3 region has 14 residues. V was shortened by 8 bases and J by 5 bases, with 15 bases between the two germline ends. The germline gives CDR1 MNHEY, CDR2 SVGAGI.

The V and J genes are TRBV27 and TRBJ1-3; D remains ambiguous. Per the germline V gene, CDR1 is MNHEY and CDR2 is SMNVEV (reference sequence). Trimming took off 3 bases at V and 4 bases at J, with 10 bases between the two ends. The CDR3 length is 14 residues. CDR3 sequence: CASSFRMGGNTIYF. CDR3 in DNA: TGTGCCAGCAGTTTCCGCATGGGAGGAAACACCATATATTTT.

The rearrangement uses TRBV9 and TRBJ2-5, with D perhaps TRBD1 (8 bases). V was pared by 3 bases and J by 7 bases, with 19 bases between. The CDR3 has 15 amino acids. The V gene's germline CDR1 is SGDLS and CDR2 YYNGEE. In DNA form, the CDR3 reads TGTGCCAGCAGCGGGACAACAGGGGGGGGTATGACCCAGTACTTC. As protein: CASSGTTGGGMTQYF.

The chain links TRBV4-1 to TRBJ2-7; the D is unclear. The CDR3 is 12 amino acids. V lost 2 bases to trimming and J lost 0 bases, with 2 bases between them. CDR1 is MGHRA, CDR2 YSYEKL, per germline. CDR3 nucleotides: TGCGCCAGCAGCCAACCCTCCTACGAGCAGTACTTC. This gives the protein CASSQPSYEQYF.